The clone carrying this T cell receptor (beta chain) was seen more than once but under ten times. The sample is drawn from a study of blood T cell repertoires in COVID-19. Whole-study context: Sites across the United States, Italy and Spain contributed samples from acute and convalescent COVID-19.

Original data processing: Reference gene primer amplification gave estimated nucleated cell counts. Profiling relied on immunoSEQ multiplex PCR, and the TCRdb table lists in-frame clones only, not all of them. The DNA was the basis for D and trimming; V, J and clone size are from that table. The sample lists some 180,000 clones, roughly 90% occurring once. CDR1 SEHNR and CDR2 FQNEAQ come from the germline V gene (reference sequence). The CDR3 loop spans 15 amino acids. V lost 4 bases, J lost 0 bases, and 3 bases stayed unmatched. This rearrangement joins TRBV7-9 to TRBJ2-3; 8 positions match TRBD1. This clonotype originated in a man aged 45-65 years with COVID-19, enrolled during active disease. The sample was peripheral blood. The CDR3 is CASSSRTGSTDTQYF. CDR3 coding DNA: TGTGCCAGCAGCTCCCGGACAGGGAGCACAGATACGCAGTATTTT.